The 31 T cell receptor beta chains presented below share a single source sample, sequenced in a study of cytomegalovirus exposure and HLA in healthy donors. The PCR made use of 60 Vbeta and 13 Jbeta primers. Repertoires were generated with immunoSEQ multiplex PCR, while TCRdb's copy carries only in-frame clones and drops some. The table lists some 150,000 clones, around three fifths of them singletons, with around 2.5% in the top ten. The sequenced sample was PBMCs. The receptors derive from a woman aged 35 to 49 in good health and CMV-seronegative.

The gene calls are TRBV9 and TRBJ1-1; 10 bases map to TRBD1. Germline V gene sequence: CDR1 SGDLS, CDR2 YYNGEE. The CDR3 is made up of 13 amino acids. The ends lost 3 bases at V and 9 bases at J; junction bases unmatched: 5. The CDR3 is CASSAGTGAQAFF. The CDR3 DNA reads TGTGCCAGCAGCGCCGGGACAGGGGCCCAAGCTTTCTTT.

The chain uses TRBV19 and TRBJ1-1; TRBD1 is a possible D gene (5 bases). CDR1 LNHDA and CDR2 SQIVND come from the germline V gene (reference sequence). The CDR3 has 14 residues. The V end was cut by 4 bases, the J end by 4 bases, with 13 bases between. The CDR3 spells CASSRVPQGTEAFF. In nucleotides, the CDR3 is TGTGCCAGTAGTAGAGTTCCTCAGGGCACTGAAGCTTTCTTT.

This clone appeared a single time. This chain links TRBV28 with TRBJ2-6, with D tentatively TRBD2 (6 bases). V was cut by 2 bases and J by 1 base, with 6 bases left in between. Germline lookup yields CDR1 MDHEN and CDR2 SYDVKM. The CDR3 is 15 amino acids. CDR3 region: CASSLAGSGANVLTF. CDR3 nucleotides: TGTGCCAGCAGTTTAGCGGGATCTGGGGCCAACGTCCTGACTTTC.

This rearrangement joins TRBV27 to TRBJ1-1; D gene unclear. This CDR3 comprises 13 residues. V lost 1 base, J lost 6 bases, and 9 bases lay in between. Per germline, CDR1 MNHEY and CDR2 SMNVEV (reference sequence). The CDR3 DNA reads TGTGCCAGCAGTTTATGGAGGGAAGCTGAAGCTTTCTTT. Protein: CASSLWREAEAFF.

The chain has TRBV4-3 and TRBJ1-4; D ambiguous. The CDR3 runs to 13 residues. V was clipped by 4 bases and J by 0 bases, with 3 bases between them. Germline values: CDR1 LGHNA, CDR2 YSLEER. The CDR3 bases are TGCGCCAGCAGCCCAGCAACTAATGAAAAACTGTTTTTT. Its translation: CASSPATNEKLFF.

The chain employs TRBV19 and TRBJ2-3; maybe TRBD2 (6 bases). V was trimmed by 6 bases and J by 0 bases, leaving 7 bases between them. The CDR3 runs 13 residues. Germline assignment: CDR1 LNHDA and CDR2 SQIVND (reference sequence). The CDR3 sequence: CASRAGSTDTQYF. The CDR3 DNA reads TGTGCCAGTAGGGCGGGGAGCACAGATACGCAGTATTTT.

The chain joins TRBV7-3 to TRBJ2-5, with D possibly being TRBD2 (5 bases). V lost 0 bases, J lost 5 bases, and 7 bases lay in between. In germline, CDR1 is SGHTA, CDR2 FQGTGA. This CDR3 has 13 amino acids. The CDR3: CASSLTRDETQYF. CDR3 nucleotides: TGTGCCAGCAGCTTAACCCGGGATGAGACCCAGTACTTC. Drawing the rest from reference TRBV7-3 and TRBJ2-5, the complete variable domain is GAGVSQTPSNKVTEKGKYVELRCDPISGHTALYWYRQSLGQGPEFLIYFQGTGAADDSGLPNDRFFAVRPEGSVSTLKIQRTERGDSAVYLCASSLTRDETQYFGPGTRLLVL.

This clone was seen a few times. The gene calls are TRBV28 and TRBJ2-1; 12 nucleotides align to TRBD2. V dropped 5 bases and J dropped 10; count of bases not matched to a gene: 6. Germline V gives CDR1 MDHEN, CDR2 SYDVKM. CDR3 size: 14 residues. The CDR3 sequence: CASSRLAGEEEQFF. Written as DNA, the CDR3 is TGTGCCAGCAGTCGACTAGCGGGGGAGGAGGAGCAGTTCTTC.

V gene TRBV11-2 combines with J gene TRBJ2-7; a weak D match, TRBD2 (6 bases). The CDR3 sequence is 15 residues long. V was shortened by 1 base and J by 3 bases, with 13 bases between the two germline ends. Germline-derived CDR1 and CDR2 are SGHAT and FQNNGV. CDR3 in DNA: TGTGCCAGCAGCTTAGGTCAGGGACTGGGCTACGAGCAGTACTTC. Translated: CASSLGQGLGYEQYF.

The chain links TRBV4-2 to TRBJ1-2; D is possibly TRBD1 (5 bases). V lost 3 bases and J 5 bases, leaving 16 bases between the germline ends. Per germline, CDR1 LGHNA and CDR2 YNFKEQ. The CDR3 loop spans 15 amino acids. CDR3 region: CASSHGRVGEYGYTF. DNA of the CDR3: TGTGCCAGCAGCCATGGCAGGGTAGGGGAATATGGCTACACCTTC.

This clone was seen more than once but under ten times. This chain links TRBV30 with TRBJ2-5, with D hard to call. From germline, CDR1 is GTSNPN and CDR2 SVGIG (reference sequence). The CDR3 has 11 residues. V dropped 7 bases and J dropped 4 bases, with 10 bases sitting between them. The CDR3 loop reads CAFRWAETQYF. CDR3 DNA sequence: TGTGCCTTTCGTTGGGCAGAGACCCAGTACTTC.

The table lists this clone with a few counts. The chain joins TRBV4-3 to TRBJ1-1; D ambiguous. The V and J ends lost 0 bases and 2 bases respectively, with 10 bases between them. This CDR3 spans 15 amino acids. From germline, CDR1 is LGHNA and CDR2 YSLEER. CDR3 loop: CASSQDPGLNTEAFF. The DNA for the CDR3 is TGCGCCAGCAGCCAAGATCCCGGACTTAACACTGAAGCTTTCTTT.

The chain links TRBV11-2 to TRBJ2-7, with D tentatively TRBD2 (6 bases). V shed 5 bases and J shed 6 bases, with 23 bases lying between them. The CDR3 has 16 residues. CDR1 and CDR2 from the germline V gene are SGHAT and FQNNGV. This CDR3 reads CASSLTSITSIAEQYF. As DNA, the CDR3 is TGTGCCAGCAGCCTGACTAGTATCACCTCTATAGCCGAGCAGTACTTC.

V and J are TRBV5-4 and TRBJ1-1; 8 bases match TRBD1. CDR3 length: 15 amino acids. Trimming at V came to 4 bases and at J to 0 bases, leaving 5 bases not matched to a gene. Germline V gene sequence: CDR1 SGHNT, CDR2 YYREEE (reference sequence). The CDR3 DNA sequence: TGTGCCAGCAGCAAAGGACAGGGAATGAACACTGAAGCTTTCTTT. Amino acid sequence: CASSKGQGMNTEAFF.

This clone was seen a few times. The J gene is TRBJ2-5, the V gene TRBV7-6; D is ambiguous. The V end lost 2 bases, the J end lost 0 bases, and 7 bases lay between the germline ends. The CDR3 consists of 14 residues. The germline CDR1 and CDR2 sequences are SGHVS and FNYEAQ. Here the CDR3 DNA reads TGTGCCAGCAGCTTATGGGCTTACCAAGAGACCCAGTACTTC. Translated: CASSLWAYQETQYF.

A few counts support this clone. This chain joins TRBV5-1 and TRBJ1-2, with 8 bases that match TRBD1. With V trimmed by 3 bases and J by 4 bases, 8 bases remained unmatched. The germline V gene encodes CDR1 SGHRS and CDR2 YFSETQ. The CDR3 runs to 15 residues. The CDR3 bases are TGCGCCAGCAGCTCCGGGACACAGGGGGGCTATGGCTACACCTTC. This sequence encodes CASSSGTQGGYGYTF.

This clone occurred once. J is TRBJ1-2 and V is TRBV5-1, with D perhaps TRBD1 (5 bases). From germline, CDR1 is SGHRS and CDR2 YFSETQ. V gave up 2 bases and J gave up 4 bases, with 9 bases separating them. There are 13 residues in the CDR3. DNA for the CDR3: TGCGCCAGCAGCTTAACAGGCTTCTATGGCTACACCTTC. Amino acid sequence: CASSLTGFYGYTF.

In DNA, the CDR3 is TGTGCCAGCAGGGTCGGGACAGGGGCGAGTTCACCCCTCCACTTT. Protein product: CASRVGTGASSPLHF. The chain uses TRBV5-6 and TRBJ1-6; 10 bases line up with TRBD1. The V gene end was trimmed by 5 bases and the J gene end by 9 bases; junction bases not matched to a gene: 8. This CDR3 region has 15 residues. Germline V gene lookup returns CDR1 SGHDT and CDR2 YYEEEE.

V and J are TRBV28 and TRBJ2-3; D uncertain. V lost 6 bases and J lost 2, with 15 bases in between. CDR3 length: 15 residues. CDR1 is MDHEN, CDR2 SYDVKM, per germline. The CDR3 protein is CASSSVRVLTDTQYF. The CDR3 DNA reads TGTGCCAGCAGCTCCGTCCGGGTCCTCACAGATACGCAGTATTTT.

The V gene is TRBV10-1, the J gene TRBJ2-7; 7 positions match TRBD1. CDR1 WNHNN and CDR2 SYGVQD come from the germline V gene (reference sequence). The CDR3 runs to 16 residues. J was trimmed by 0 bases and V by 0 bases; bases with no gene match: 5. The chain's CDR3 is CASSESGTASSYEQYF. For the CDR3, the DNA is TGCGCCAGCAGTGAGTCCGGGACAGCGTCCTCCTACGAGCAGTACTTC.

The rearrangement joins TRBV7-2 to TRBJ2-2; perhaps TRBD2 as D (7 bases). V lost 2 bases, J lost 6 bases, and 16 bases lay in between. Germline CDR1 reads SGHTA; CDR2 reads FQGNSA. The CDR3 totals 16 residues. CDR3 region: CASSLWGGAGAGELFF. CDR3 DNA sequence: TGTGCCAGCAGCTTATGGGGGGGCGCAGGGGCCGGGGAGCTGTTTTTT.

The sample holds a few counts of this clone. DNA of the CDR3: TGTGCCAGCAGCGCCACAGGGCTCATGAACACTGAAGCTTTCTTT. Residues: CASSATGLMNTEAFF. The gene calls are TRBV9 and TRBJ1-1; a weak D match, TRBD1 (6 bases). CDR1 and CDR2 (germline): SGDLS, YYNGEE. This CDR3 region has 15 residues. Trimming left V 3 bases short and J 0 bases short, with 12 bases between.

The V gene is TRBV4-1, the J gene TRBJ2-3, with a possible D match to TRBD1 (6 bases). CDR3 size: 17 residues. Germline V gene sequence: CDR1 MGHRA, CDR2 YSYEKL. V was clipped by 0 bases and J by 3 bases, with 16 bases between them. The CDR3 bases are TGCGCCAGCAGCCAAGAAGGGGGTCAGCTCCTAACAGATACGCAGTATTTT. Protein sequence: CASSQEGGQLLTDTQYF.

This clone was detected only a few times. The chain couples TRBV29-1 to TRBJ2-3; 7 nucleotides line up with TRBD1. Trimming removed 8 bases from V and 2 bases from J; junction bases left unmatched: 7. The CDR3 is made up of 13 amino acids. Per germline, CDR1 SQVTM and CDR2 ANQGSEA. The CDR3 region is CSTRQGNTDTQYF. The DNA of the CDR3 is TGCAGCACGCGACAGGGAAACACAGATACGCAGTATTTT.

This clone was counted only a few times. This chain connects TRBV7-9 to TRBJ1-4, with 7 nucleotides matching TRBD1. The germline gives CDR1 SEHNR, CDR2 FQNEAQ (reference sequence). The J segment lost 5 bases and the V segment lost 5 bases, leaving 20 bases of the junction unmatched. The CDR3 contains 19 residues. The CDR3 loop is CASSEIPFPGQSPNEKLFF. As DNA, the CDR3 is TGTGCCAGCAGCGAGATCCCCTTCCCGGGACAGTCCCCGAATGAAAAACTGTTTTTT.

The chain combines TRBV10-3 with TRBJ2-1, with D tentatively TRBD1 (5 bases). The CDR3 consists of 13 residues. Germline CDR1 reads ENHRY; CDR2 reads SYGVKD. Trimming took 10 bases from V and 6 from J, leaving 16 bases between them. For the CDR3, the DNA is TGTGCCACTCGACTCCAGGGCCCCAATGAGCAGTTCTTC. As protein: CATRLQGPNEQFF.

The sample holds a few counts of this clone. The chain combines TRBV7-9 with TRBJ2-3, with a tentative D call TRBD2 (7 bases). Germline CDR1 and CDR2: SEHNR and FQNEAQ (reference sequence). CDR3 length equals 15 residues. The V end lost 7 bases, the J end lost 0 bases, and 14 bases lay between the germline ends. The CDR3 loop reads CASTWGGRSTDTQYF. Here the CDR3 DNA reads TGTGCCAGCACCTGGGGGGGCCGGAGCACAGATACGCAGTATTTT.

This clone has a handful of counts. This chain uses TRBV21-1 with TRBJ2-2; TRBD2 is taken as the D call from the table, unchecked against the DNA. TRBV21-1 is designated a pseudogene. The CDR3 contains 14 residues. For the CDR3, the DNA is TGTGCCAGCAGCAAAGGGGACTTGAGCGGGGAGCTGTTTTTT. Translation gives CASSKGDLSGELFF.

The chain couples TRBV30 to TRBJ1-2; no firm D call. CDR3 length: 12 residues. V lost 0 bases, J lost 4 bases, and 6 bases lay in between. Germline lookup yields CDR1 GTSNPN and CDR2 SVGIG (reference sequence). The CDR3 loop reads CAWSVTVYGYTF. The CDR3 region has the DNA TGTGCCTGGAGTGTAACAGTCTATGGCTACACCTTC.

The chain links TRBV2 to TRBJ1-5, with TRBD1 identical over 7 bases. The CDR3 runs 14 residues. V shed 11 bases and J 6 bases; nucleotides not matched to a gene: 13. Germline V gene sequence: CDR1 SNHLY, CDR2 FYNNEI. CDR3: CASGESSGGQPQHF. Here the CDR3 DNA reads TGTGCCTCAGGCGAGTCGTCAGGGGGTCAGCCCCAGCATTTT. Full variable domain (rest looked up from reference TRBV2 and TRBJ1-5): EPEVTQTPSHQVTQMGQEVILRCVPISNHLYFYWYRQILGQKVEFLVSFYNNEISEKSEIFDDQFSVERPDGSNFTLKIRSTKLEDSAMYFCASGESSGGQPQHFGDGTRLSIL.

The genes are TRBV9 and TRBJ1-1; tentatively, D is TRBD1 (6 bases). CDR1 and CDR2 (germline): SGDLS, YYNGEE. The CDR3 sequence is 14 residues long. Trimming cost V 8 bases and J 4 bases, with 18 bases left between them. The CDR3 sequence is CASSGGREGTEAFF. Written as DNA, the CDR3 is TGTGCCAGTTCTGGGGGCAGGGAAGGCACTGAAGCTTTCTTT. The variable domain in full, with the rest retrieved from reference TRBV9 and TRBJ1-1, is DSGVTQTPKHLITATGQRVTLRCSPRSGDLSVYWYQQSLDQGLQFLIQYYNGEERAKGNILERFSAQQFPDLHSELNLSSLELGDSALYFCASSGGREGTEAFFGQGTRLTVV.